The rows below give T cell receptor beta chains drawn from one sample of a study of chemoradiotherapy in HPV16-positive cancers. Assay used: immunoSEQ multiplex PCR; TCRdb lists only in-frame clones, some missing. The sample records approximately 1,500 clones, roughly four fifths being singletons. The sequencing here drew on tumor tissue, taken from a patient who underwent chemoradiotherapy. The receptors originated from a human donor with HPV-associated anogenital cancer. Each CDR3 is given with its conserved first and last residue. D genes are given only for firm matches. Clone size is not always given. Where it is, it says once, few, many or a class for expanded clones.

CDR3,DNA,J,size,V,D,length
CASSISAGAPDNEQFF,TGTGCCAGTAGTATCTCCGCGGGGGCGCCTGACAATGAGCAGTTCTTC,TRBJ2-1,.,TRBV19,.,16
CASSPGDRPVDYEQYF,TGTGCCAGCAGCCCGGGGGACAGGCCTGTCGACTACGAGCAGTACTTC,TRBJ2-7,.,TRBV5-4,TRBD1,16
CASSALGQGYGYTF,TGTGCCAGTAGTGCCCTTGGACAGGGGTATGGCTACACCTTC,TRBJ1-2,.,TRBV19,TRBD1,14
CASSFSETQYF,TGCGCCAGCAGCTTTTCGGAGACCCAGTACTTC,TRBJ2-5,.,TRBV5-1,.,11
CSVEGSEPGQDYGYTF,TGCAGCGTTGAAGGATCCGAACCGGGACAGGACTATGGCTACACCTTC,TRBJ1-2,.,TRBV29-1,TRBD1,16
CASSFIGGRNEQFF,TGTGCCAGCAGCTTTATTGGGGGAAGGAATGAGCAGTTCTTC,TRBJ2-1,.,TRBV7-9,.,14
CASSLDLGGRMSYGYTF,TGTGCCAGCAGCTTAGATTTGGGTGGCAGGATGAGCTATGGCTACACCTTC,TRBJ1-2,.,TRBV11-2,.,17
CASSSDRGDETQYF,TGTGCCAGCAGTTCCGACAGGGGGGACGAGACCCAGTACTTC,TRBJ2-5,.,TRBV11-3,TRBD1,14
CATSKGQFSNQPQHF,TGTGCCACCAGCAAGGGACAATTTAGCAATCAGCCCCAGCATTTT,TRBJ1-5,.,TRBV15,.,15
CASRNDRSHEQYF,TGTGCCAGCAGGAACGACAGGTCCCACGAGCAGTACTTC,TRBJ2-7,.,TRBV6-1,.,13
CASSIRGVDTEAFF,TGTGCCAGCAGCATCAGGGGGGTGGATACTGAAGCTTTCTTT,TRBJ1-1,.,TRBV9,TRBD1,14
CATREGGEQYF,TGTGCCACGAGGGAGGGGGGCGAGCAGTACTTC,TRBJ2-7,once,TRBV5-4,.,11
CASSRNWEQYF,TGTGCCAGCAGCCGGAACTGGGAGCAGTACTTC,TRBJ2-7,few,TRBV4-2,.,11
CATSPGRQAQNLNQPQHF,TGTGCCACCAGTCCGGGACGGCAGGCCCAAAATTTAAATCAGCCCCAGCATTTT,TRBJ1-5,.,TRBV15,.,18
CASSLVDGHNEQFF,TGTGCCAGCAGCTTGGTTGACGGCCACAATGAGCAGTTCTTC,TRBJ2-1,.,TRBV5-6,.,14
CASSTRDRGTGELFF,TGTGCCAGCAGCACGCGGGACAGGGGAACCGGGGAGCTGTTTTTT,TRBJ2-2,.,TRBV7-8,TRBD1,15